Following are 4 T cell receptor beta chains from one sample sequenced in a study of T cells in Graves' hyperthyroidism and ophthalmopathy. RNA transcripts provided the source from which TCR beta CDR3 regions were amplified. RT-PCR in the first round (using the HTBI primer set) targeted the TCR CDR3. TCRdb fed the multiplex PCR reads into MiXCR, producing one record per CDR3 protein. The sample holds over 450,000 distinct CDR3 sequences, about an eighth seen once. Sample: blood. These TCRs come from a woman between 18 and 29 years old with Graves' hyperthyroidism.

This clonotype was counted ten times or more. The chain uses TRBV12-3 or TRBV12-4 and TRBJ1-5, with D perhaps TRBD1 (6 bases). Trimming took 2 bases from V and 6 from J, leaving 14 bases between them. This CDR3 is built from 15 residues. CDR3 amino acids: CASSLSDGGGQPQHF. The CDR3 DNA follows: TGTGCCAGCAGTTTATCCGACGGAGGGGGTCAGCCCCAGCATTTT.

This clonotype has ten or more counts. The chain joins TRBV11-1 to TRBJ2-1, with 9 positions matching TRBD1. Per germline, CDR1 SGHAT and CDR2 FQDESV (reference sequence). The trim removed 5 bases at V and 3 bases at J, leaving 5 bases unmatched. This CDR3 spans 15 amino acids. The CDR3 nucleotides are TGTGCCAGCAGCCCCCGGGACAGGGTCTACAATGAGCAGTTCTTC. It translates to CASSPRDRVYNEQFF.

The chain has TRBV19 and TRBJ1-5; tentative D call: TRBD1 (5 bases). V gave up 2 bases and J gave up 6 bases, with 17 bases separating them. Germline lookup yields CDR1 LNHDA and CDR2 SQIVND (reference sequence). This CDR3 region has 16 residues. CDR3 protein: CASSITPRGMGQPQHF. CDR3 DNA: TGTGCCAGTAGTATAACCCCCCGGGGGATGGGTCAGCCCCAGCATTTT.

Worth noting for this clonotype: This may come from a read error, since a much larger clone is one base off. This chain links TRBV2 with TRBJ1-5; D is unresolved. The length of the CDR3 is 16 residues. V was cut by 3 bases and J by 7 bases, with 19 bases left in between. CDR1 SNHLY and CDR2 FYNNEI come from the germline V gene. The CDR3 region is CASSEHRETREQPQHF. The CDR3 DNA is TGTGCCAGCAGTGAGCATCGGGAGACCCGAGAGCAGCCCCAGCATTTT.